Listed below are T cell receptor beta chains from one sample, sequenced in a study of shared clonotypes between healthy human individuals. Generated by immunoSEQ multiplex PCR, the TCRdb table keeps only in-frame clones and is missing some. The sample contains fewer than 2.5 million clones, 80% to 95% of which appear only once. The source material was naive CD4+ T cells from PBMCs. These receptors originate from a man between 18 and 35 years old in good health. Some clones in this sample may be carry-over from other donors' samples. Both conserved end residues are part of each CDR3. The D gene is left open where the match is weak. Clone size, where shown, is once, few, many, or a class for clones that have expanded.

clone size	D gene	CDR3 length	V gene	J gene	CDR3 protein	CDR3 DNA
NA	NA	15	TRBV7-3	TRBJ2-1	CASSLHNSAYNEQFF	TGTGCCAGCAGCTTACACAATTCTGCCTACAATGAGCAGTTCTTC
NA	NA	14	TRBV19	TRBJ1-2	CASDQGGPGGGYTF	TGTGCCAGTGACCAGGGTGGTCCCGGCGGCGGCTACACCTTC
NA	TRBD2	14	TRBV5-1	TRBJ2-5	CASSVAGGPGTQYF	TGCGCCAGCAGCGTAGCGGGAGGGCCCGGGACCCAGTACTTC
NA	NA	12	TRBV6-5	TRBJ2-1	CASAKGNNEQFF	TGTGCCAGCGCCAAGGGGAACAATGAGCAGTTCTTC
NA	TRBD2	16	TRBV11-2	TRBJ2-7	CASSLGTAGGAYEQYF	TGTGCCAGCAGCTTAGGAACGGCGGGAGGTGCCTACGAGCAGTACTTC
NA	TRBD2	14	TRBV28	TRBJ2-2	CASTIGGVTGELFF	TGTGCCAGCACGATCGGGGGGGTCACCGGGGAGCTGTTTTTT
NA	NA	12	TRBV30	TRBJ1-2	CAWSLRTYGYTF	TGTGCCTGGTCCCTGCGGACGTATGGCTACACCTTC
NA	NA	11	TRBV19	TRBJ2-7	CASSRTGEQYF	TGTGCCAGTAGCCGAACGGGGGAGCAGTACTTC
NA	NA	15	TRBV5-6	TRBJ1-1	CASHRLPSRNTEAFF	TGTGCCAGCCATCGTCTGCCCAGTAGGAACACTGAAGCTTTCTTT
NA	NA	14	TRBV30	TRBJ2-2	CAWSATRSTGELFF	TGTGCCTGGAGTGCCACCCGAAGCACCGGGGAGCTGTTTTTT
NA	NA	14	TRBV5-1	TRBJ1-2	CASSLSGQGTGYTF	TGCGCCAGCAGCTTGTCGGGGCAGGGCACTGGCTACACCTTC
once	NA	12	TRBV7-2	TRBJ2-7	CASSFREGEQYF	TGTGCCAGCAGCTTTAGGGAAGGCGAGCAGTACTTC
NA	TRBD2	19	TRBV7-9	TRBJ2-3	CASSRRVAGGPRSADTQYF	TGTGCCAGCAGCCGGCGGGTAGCGGGAGGGCCAAGGTCGGCAGATACGCAGTATTTT
NA	NA	15	TRBV27	TRBJ1-5	CASSSTPQGSQPQHF	TGTGCCAGCAGTTCCACGCCCCAGGGGAGTCAGCCCCAGCATTTT
NA	TRBD1	16	TRBV19	TRBJ2-5	CASTTGTGKGQETQYF	TGTGCCAGTACCACTGGGACAGGGAAAGGGCAAGAGACCCAGTACTTC
NA	NA	14	TRBV7-2	TRBJ2-2	CASSDEGSTGELFF	TGTGCCAGCAGCGATGAAGGCAGCACCGGGGAGCTGTTTTTT
few	NA	11	TRBV2	TRBJ1-1	CASSARSSAFF	TGTGCCAGCAGTGCCAGGTCGTCAGCTTTCTTT
NA	NA	15	TRBV19	TRBJ1-3	CASSSDGRSGNTIYF	TGTGCCAGTAGTTCCGACGGCCGCTCTGGAAACACCATATATTTT
NA	NA	14	TRBV5-1	TRBJ2-3	CASRQAESLDTQYF	TGCGCCAGCAGACAGGCCGAATCACTAGATACGCAGTATTTT
few	TRBD1	13	TRBV28	TRBJ1-2	CASTIQTGGAGTF	TGTGCCAGCACCATACAGACAGGGGGCGCGGGAACCTTC